Here is one T cell receptor (beta chain) with its context. What it binds is not known. This specimen belongs to a study of T-cell reconstitution after alpha-beta-depleted transplantation in children. J gave up 5 bases and V 5 bases, and 6 bases lay outside the gene matches. CDR3 length equals 13 residues. The TCRbeta library incorporated unique molecular identifiers. TCRdb re-derived calls from the PCR reads in MiXCR, one entry per CDR3 protein. The sample includes about 980,000 distinct CDR3 sequences, roughly 29% of them seen just once. Whole-study results and caveats: Some patients' high day-60 TCRbeta diversity was traced to surviving recipient T cells and thymic progenitors. T-cell numbers and diversity one year post-transplant derived largely from freshly generated T cells. Where alpha-beta T cells came from about two months after transplant was reportedly several hundred expanded graft clones.

The sequences come from PBMCs, mostly from graft donor cells, collected 360 days after TCRalphabeta/CD19-depleted stem cell transplant. The chain employs TRBV12-3 or TRBV12-4 and TRBJ2-7; 7 bases are shared with TRBD1. This sequence originates from a boy under two years old who had a stem cell transplant for SCID, so the T cells may come from the graft donor. The DNA of the CDR3 is TGTGCCAGCAGTATCGACAGGGATGACGAGCAGTACTTC. Amino acid sequence: CASSIDRDDEQYF.